This T cell receptor beta chain was documented in a study of human T cells and chemical hapten exposure. Study-wide context: Affected patients, primarily female, had alopecia areata, totalis or universalis.

Time point indicated: pre-sensitization, week 0. Treatment here: therapeutic diphenylcyclopropenone sensitization with weekly scalp DPC. Sample donors consisted of patients with alopecia, aged 18 to 70 years, who were suitable for DPC. Unfractionated whole blood yielded total RNA. Using its own MiXCR run on the RACE reads, TCRdb lists one record per CDR3 protein. The profile covers about 300,000 distinct CDR3 sequences, with 4.5% to 5.5% appearing a single time and about 8.2% taken by the ten largest. The clonotype was recovered from a woman younger than 35 with alopecia areata. Some clones in this sample may be carry-over from other donors' samples. The starting material was whole blood, obtained in connection with sensitization to the hapten diphenylcyclopropenone (DPC).

The CDR3 spells CASSLDPGARVNGYTF. CDR3 nucleotides: TGTGCCAGCAGCTTAGACCCGGGGGCCAGAGTTAACGGCTACACCTTC. This chain joins TRBV7-8 and TRBJ1-2; D may be TRBD1 (6 bases). The CDR3 sequence is 16 residues long. The V gene lost 1 base and the J gene lost 8 bases, with 20 bases spanning the gap. The V gene's germline CDR1 is SGHVS and CDR2 FQNEAQ.